This T cell receptor beta chain was sequenced during a study of T cell clusters in autoimmune cytopenias. Study conclusions and caveats: TRB repertoire shifts in secondary cytopenia and chronic lymphocytic leukemia mostly reflected lymphoma, not autoimmunity. Primary autoimmune cytopenia patients appeared to lack physiological T cell clusters present in healthy donors.

Multiplex touch-down PCR amplified TRB using TRB-A and TRB-B pools in one tube. Following a re-call of the multiplex PCR reads, TCRdb has one entry per CDR3 protein and lacks DNA. This table lists 9,500 to 12,000 distinct CDR3 sequences. Comments on this clonotype: Its antigen is still unknown.

TRB was amplified from about 260 ng of peripheral blood genomic DNA per sample. Germline CDR1 is GTSNPN and CDR2 is SVGIG (reference sequence). The CDR3 is 11 amino acids. This sample was also put to use in a study of T cell repertoires in aging, cancer and after chemotherapy.

Sequenced sample: peripheral blood. V gene TRBV30 combines with J gene TRBJ1-1; no DNA is available, so the TRBD1 call from TCRdb remains unchecked. The TCR sequence derives from a human donor in good health. The CDR3 is CAWTQGSEAFF.